What follows are 30 T cell receptor beta chains derived from one specimen sequenced in a study of early T cells in non-severe SARS-CoV-2 infection. TCRdb re-called the 5' RACE reads with MiXCR, one entry per CDR3 protein. The table has roughly 57,000 distinct CDR3 sequences, under 15% seen once; the top ten hold around 1.4%. The specimen was whole blood. These receptors were taken from an adult who was a healthcare worker with PCR-confirmed SARS-CoV-2 infection or an uninfected control (not recorded which).

This clonotype was observed at least ten times. The gene calls are TRBV21-1 and TRBJ2-7; the DNA was not compared with TRBD1, the D call given in the table. TRBV21-1 is a documented pseudogene. The CDR3 runs to 15 residues. The CDR3 DNA is TGTGCCAGCAGCAAAGGCTCGAGGACAGGGTCCAAAGTGCACTTC. This codes for CASSKGSRTGSKVHF.

The chain is built from TRBV6-6 and TRBJ2-7; 9 bases map to TRBD2. Germline CDR1 and CDR2: MNHNY and SVGAGI (reference sequence). The CDR3 length is 14 residues. Germline trimming cut 5 bases from V and 2 bases from J; bases unmatched to any gene: 4. The CDR3 bases are TGTGCCAGCAGTGGTAGCGGGGGTGCCTACGAGCAGTACTTC. Its translation: CASSGSGGAYEQYF.

The chain is built from TRBV29-1 and TRBJ2-5, with a weak D call TRBD2 (5 bases). The CDR3 is 12 residues long. CDR1 is SQVTM, CDR2 ANQGSEA, per germline. Trimming left V 3 bases short and J 2 bases short, with 7 bases between. The CDR3 region has the DNA TGCAGCGTTGAGTCGGGGCAAGAGACCCAGTACTTC. As protein: CSVESGQETQYF.

The J gene is TRBJ1-2, the V gene TRBV2; possible D gene TRBD1, 5 bases. The CDR3 has 13 residues. Germline V lookup: CDR1 SNHLY, CDR2 FYNNEI. V was trimmed by 6 bases and J by 4 bases, leaving 12 bases between them. The CDR3 region is CASRDTGAYGYTF. The CDR3 DNA is TGTGCCAGCAGGGACACTGGTGCCTATGGCTACACCTTC. Full variable domain (outside the CDR3, taken from reference TRBV2 and TRBJ1-2): EPEVTQTPSHQVTQMGQEVILRCVPISNHLYFYWYRQILGQKVEFLVSFYNNEISEKSEIFDDQFSVERPDGSNFTLKIRSTKLEDSAMYFCASRDTGAYGYTFGSGTRLTVV.

In this sample, this clonotype turned up many times. The chain has TRBV11-1 and TRBJ1-1; D not certain. The germline gives CDR1 SGHAT, CDR2 FQDESV (reference sequence). The germline V and J ends were trimmed by 1 base and 1 base, with 7 bases remaining between them. The CDR3 loop spans 14 amino acids. The DNA for the CDR3 is TGTGCCAGCAGCTTAGTTGGCGGGAACACTGAAGCTTTCTTT. Residues: CASSLVGGNTEAFF.

This clonotype was picked up many times. The chain recombines TRBV6-5 with TRBJ2-7, with 7 bases aligning to TRBD1. The V segment lost 6 bases and the J segment 0 bases; nucleotides outside the gene matches: 8. In germline, CDR1 is MNHEY, CDR2 SVGAGI. The CDR3 contains 15 residues. The CDR3 protein is CASRPGTASSYEQYF. CDR3 coding DNA: TGTGCCAGCAGACCCGGGACAGCCTCCTCCTACGAGCAGTACTTC.

This clonotype was counted many times. The rearrangement uses TRBV2 and TRBJ1-1; the match to TRBD1 covers 7 bases. V was clipped by 6 bases and J by 1 base; unmatched bases: 5. This CDR3 contains 14 residues. CDR1 and CDR2 (germline): SNHLY, FYNNEI. CDR3 residues: CASRPGQKNTEAFF. CDR3 sequence (DNA): TGTGCCAGCAGACCGGGACAGAAGAACACTGAAGCTTTCTTT.

This clonotype was seen a few times. The CDR3 sequence: CASSYRSDRAYEQYF. CDR3 coding DNA: TGTGCCAGCAGTTACCGGAGCGACAGGGCCTACGAGCAGTACTTC. V and J are TRBV6-5 and TRBJ2-7; 7 bases agree with TRBD1. V trimming: 2 bases; J trimming: 2 bases; junction bases outside the gene matches: 6. This CDR3 contains 15 residues. Germline V gives CDR1 MNHEY, CDR2 SVGAGI.

The chain is built from TRBV29-1 and TRBJ2-5; possibly TRBD1 for D (6 bases). The germline CDR1 and CDR2 sequences are SQVTM and ANQGSEA. CDR3 length: 12 amino acids. V was clipped by 5 bases and J by 5 bases, with 12 bases between them. CDR3 in DNA: TGCAGCGTTCCTTGGGGGCGGGAGACCCAGTACTTC. Translated, it gives CSVPWGRETQYF.

In its sample, this clonotype was seen a few times. The chain recombines TRBV20-1 with TRBJ2-3; TRBD2 might be the D (6 bases). Trimming took 4 bases from V and 5 from J, leaving 16 bases between them. Germline values: CDR1 DFQATT, CDR2 SNEGSKA (reference sequence). The CDR3 length is 14 residues. This chain's CDR3 is CSATGGPYRDTQYF. The CDR3 DNA follows: TGCAGTGCTACCGGGGGACCCTATCGAGATACGCAGTATTTT.

Many counts were recorded for this clonotype. The V call is TRBV19, the J call TRBJ2-3; 8 nucleotides align to TRBD1. Germline trimming cut 6 bases from V and 0 bases from J; bases unmatched to any gene: 14. Germline V gene data show CDR1 as LNHDA and CDR2 as SQIVND (reference sequence). This CDR3 has 18 amino acids. The CDR3 loop reads CASSNDRGRGLSTDTQYF. The CDR3 bases are TGTGCCAGTAGCAACGACAGGGGTCGAGGCCTTAGCACAGATACGCAGTATTTT.

The chain recombines TRBV29-1 with TRBJ2-3; TRBD2 aligns across 7 bases. The CDR3 consists of 14 residues. The germline gives CDR1 SQVTM, CDR2 ANQGSEA. Trimming took 4 bases from V and 0 from J; bases not matched to a gene: 4. The CDR3 reads CSVARAGSTDTQYF. As DNA, the CDR3 is TGCAGCGTTGCCCGAGCGGGGAGCACAGATACGCAGTATTTT.

In its sample, this clonotype was seen many times. The rearrangement links TRBV7-8 to TRBJ2-1; possibly TRBD2 for D (5 bases). The CDR3 is 16 amino acids. The germline CDR1 and CDR2 sequences are SGHVS and FQNEAQ. Trimming removed 1 base from V and 5 bases from J, with 15 bases in between. In DNA form, the CDR3 reads TGTGCCAGCAGCTTAGTTGAGCGGACTTTGAACAATGAGCAGTTCTTC. Protein product: CASSLVERTLNNEQFF.

At least ten counts were recorded for this clonotype. The chain combines TRBV7-9 with TRBJ1-2; 7 nucleotides match TRBD1. The CDR3 is made up of 15 amino acids. Germline V gives CDR1 SEHNR, CDR2 FQNEAQ (reference sequence). V shed 2 bases, J shed 0 bases, and the junction held 3 bases outside the gene matches. CDR3 protein: CASSLFGTANYGYTF. DNA for the CDR3: TGTGCCAGCAGCTTATTCGGGACAGCTAACTATGGCTACACCTTC.

This clonotype was counted at least ten times. CDR3 sequence reads: CASSQGKGGYYEQYF. The CDR3 region has the DNA TGCGCCAGCAGCCAAGGGAAGGGGGGTTACTACGAGCAGTACTTC. V gene TRBV4-3 combines with J gene TRBJ2-7, with D possibly being TRBD1 or TRBD2 (6 bases each). This CDR3 has 15 amino acids. Germline CDR1 reads LGHNA; CDR2 reads YSLEER. The germline V and J ends were trimmed by 1 base and 3 bases, with 13 bases remaining between them.

This clonotype has at least ten counts. The J gene is TRBJ1-1, the V gene TRBV5-1; 7 bases align to TRBD1. The CDR3 extends over 16 amino acids. J was trimmed by 1 base and V by 0 bases; bases with no gene match: 6. CDR1 and CDR2 (germline): SGHRS, YFSETQ. This CDR3 is CASSLVIGTANTEAFF. CDR3 nucleotide sequence: TGCGCCAGCAGCTTGGTCATCGGGACAGCGAACACTGAAGCTTTCTTT.

The chain combines TRBV5-1 with TRBJ2-3; the match to TRBD1 covers 8 bases. The CDR3 has 16 amino acids. The germline CDR1 and CDR2 sequences are SGHRS and YFSETQ. V was pared by 0 bases and J by 0 bases, with 3 bases of the junction left unmatched. CDR3 amino acids: CASSLVGQGSTDTQYF. For the CDR3, the DNA is TGCGCCAGCAGCTTGGTAGGACAGGGAAGCACAGATACGCAGTATTTT.

The genes are TRBV20-1 and TRBJ2-7; D might be TRBD1 (5 bases). V lost 6 bases and J 3 bases, leaving 15 bases between the germline ends. Germline CDR1 is DFQATT and CDR2 is SNEGSKA (reference sequence). The CDR3 is 13 amino acids. The CDR3 is CSALRPGNYEQYF. The DNA for the CDR3 is TGCAGTGCCCTCCGTCCAGGGAACTACGAGCAGTACTTC.

V usage is TRBV20-1 and J usage is TRBJ2-1, with 8 positions matching TRBD2. This CDR3 contains 14 residues. From germline, CDR1 is DFQATT and CDR2 SNEGSKA (reference sequence). Trimming cost V 3 bases and J 8 bases; bases outside gene matches: 9. CDR3 sequence: CSASGSGGIDEQFF. CDR3 DNA sequence: TGCAGTGCTAGTGGGAGCGGGGGCATCGATGAGCAGTTCTTC.

This chain links TRBV4-1 with TRBJ2-1; D might be TRBD2 (6 bases). Deletions cut 0 bases from V and 0 bases from J, with 12 bases between. CDR1 MGHRA and CDR2 YSYEKL come from the germline V gene. The CDR3 contains 17 residues. CDR3 residues: CASSQDKGLSSYNEQFF. The CDR3 DNA reads as TGCGCCAGCAGCCAAGATAAGGGACTGAGCTCCTACAATGAGCAGTTCTTC.

CDR3 nucleotides: TGCAGTGCTACCCAGAAGGATACGCAGTATTTT. The encoded protein is CSATQKDTQYF. The chain joins TRBV20-1 to TRBJ2-3, with unresolved D. Between the trimmed V and J ends, which lost 4 bases and 6 bases, there was a span of 8 bases. Germline loops: CDR1 DFQATT, CDR2 SNEGSKA (reference sequence). This CDR3 contains 11 residues.

This clonotype was found a few times. This chain joins TRBV12-3 or TRBV12-4 and TRBJ2-7; 8 bases fit TRBD1. The CDR3 contains 12 residues. Trimming cost V 7 bases and J 6 bases; bases outside gene matches: 5. The CDR3 sequence is CASTRTGFEQYF. CDR3 nucleotide sequence: TGTGCCAGCACCCGGACAGGGTTCGAGCAGTACTTC.

V and J are TRBV29-1 and TRBJ2-3; 7 bases align to TRBD1. Germline V lookup: CDR1 SQVTM, CDR2 ANQGSEA. The CDR3 has 15 residues. Germline trimming cut 5 bases from V and 0 bases from J; bases unmatched to any gene: 8. CDR3 bases: TGCAGCGTTCACAGGGGCGCCCCTAGCACAGATACGCAGTATTTT. This sequence encodes CSVHRGAPSTDTQYF.

Only a few counts were recorded for this clonotype. The V call is TRBV12-3 or TRBV12-4, the J call TRBJ2-7; 8 nucleotides align to TRBD1. V shed 6 bases, J shed 4 bases, and the junction held 2 bases outside the gene matches. The length of the CDR3 is 12 residues. CDR3 protein: CASSWTGYEQYF. The CDR3 nucleotides are TGTGCCAGCAGCTGGACAGGGTACGAGCAGTACTTC.

At least ten counts were recorded for this clonotype. The gene calls are TRBV12-3 or TRBV12-4 and TRBJ2-1; 7 bases align to TRBD1. The trim removed 5 bases at V and 5 bases at J, leaving 6 bases unmatched. CDR3 length: 14 amino acids. CDR3 nucleotides: TGTGCCAGCAGTCCCCGGACAGGCAACAATGAGCAGTTCTTC. It specifies CASSPRTGNNEQFF.

This clonotype was seen a handful of times. V usage is TRBV29-1 and J usage is TRBJ2-7; the D is unclear. Germline V gives CDR1 SQVTM, CDR2 ANQGSEA. The CDR3 extends over 12 amino acids. V lost 0 bases and J 3 bases, leaving 6 bases between the germline ends. The CDR3 here is CSVEDLYYEQYF. DNA of the CDR3: TGCAGCGTTGAAGACCTTTACTACGAGCAGTACTTC.

This clonotype was detected many times. The chain carries TRBV18 and TRBJ1-1, with D possibly being TRBD1 (5 bases). The germline V gene has CDR1 KGHSH and CDR2 LQKENI. The CDR3 is made up of 14 amino acids. V lost 3 bases to trimming and J lost 1 base, with 9 bases between them. The CDR3 reads CASSPRASNTEAFF. For the CDR3, the DNA is TGTGCCAGCTCACCCAGGGCCTCGAACACTGAAGCTTTCTTT.

The gene calls are TRBV7-6 and TRBJ1-5; perhaps TRBD1 as D (5 bases). This CDR3 contains 13 residues. V gave up 6 bases and J gave up 4 bases, with 10 bases separating them. In germline, CDR1 is SGHVS, CDR2 FNYEAQ. The CDR3 DNA reads TGTGCCAGCAGTCAACAGGAAAATCAGCCCCAGCATTTT. This gives the protein CASSQQENQPQHF.

The genes are TRBV18 and TRBJ1-2, with 7 bases that match TRBD1. Germline V CDR1 and CDR2: KGHSH, LQKENI. The V segment lost 3 bases and the J segment 3 bases; nucleotides outside the gene matches: 16. This CDR3 spans 18 amino acids. The CDR3 DNA reads as TGTGCCAGCTCACCTATCACAGGGGTAGGGGCCAGACACTATGGCTACACCTTC. It is translated as CASSPITGVGARHYGYTF.

In its sample, this clonotype was seen many times. The rearrangement joins TRBV30 to TRBJ2-2; 7 bases align to TRBD1. CDR1 is GTSNPN and CDR2 is SVGIG in the germline V gene (reference sequence). J gave up 4 bases and V 1 base, and 12 bases lay outside the gene matches. The CDR3 is made up of 17 amino acids. The CDR3 nucleotides read TGTGCCTGGAGTGGACGACAGGGAATCTCGGGCACCGGGGAGCTGTTTTTT. Protein: CAWSGRQGISGTGELFF.